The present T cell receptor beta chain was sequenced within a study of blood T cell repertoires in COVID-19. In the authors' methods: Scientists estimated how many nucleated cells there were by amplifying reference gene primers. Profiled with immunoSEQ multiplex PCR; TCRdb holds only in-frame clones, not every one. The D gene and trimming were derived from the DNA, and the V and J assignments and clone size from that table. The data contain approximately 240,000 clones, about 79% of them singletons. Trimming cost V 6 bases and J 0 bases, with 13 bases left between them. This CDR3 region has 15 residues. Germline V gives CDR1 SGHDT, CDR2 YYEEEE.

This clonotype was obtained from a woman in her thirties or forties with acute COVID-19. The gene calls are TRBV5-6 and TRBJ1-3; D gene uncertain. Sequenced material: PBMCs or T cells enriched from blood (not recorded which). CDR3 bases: TGTGCCAGCACTTCCGGGGTTATCTCTGGAAACACCATATATTTT. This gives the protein CASTSGVISGNTIYF.